This T cell receptor (beta chain) is drawn from a study of T cell responses to AZD1222 COVID-19 vaccine. The CDR3 consists of 16 residues. The V gene end was trimmed by 5 bases and the J gene end by 5 bases; junction bases not matched to a gene: 12. Germline V lookup: CDR1 SEHNR, CDR2 FQNEAQ (reference sequence). Produced via immunoSEQ multiplex PCR; TCRdb's table is partial and in-frame only. The sample holds approximately 73,000 clones, roughly 84% seen once. This material consisted of peripheral blood, taken on day 0 of AZD1222 vaccination. This clonotype was obtained from an adult in good health. This sequence joins TRBV7-9 and TRBJ1-2; 9 bases fit TRBD1. CDR3 region: CASSPGGTGTGYGYTF. CDR3 nucleotide sequence: TGTGCCAGCAGCCCGGGGGGGACAGGGACAGGGTATGGCTACACCTTC.